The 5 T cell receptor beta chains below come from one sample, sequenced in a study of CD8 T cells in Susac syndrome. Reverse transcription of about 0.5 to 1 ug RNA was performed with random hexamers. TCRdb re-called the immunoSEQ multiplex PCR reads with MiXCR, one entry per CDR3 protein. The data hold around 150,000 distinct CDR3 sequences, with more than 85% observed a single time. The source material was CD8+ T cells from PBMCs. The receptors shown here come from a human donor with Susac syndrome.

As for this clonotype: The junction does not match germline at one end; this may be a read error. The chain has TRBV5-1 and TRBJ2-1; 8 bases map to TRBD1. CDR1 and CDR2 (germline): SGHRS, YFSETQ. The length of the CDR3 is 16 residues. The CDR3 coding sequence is TGCGCCAGCAGACCAACGGACAGGGAGTATAGGAATGAGCAGCTCTTC. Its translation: CASRPTDREYRNEQLF.

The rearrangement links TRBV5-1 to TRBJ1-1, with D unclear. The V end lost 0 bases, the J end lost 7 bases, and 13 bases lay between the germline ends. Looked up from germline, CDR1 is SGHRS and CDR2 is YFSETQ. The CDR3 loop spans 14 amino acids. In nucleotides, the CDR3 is TGCGCCAGCAGCTTGGGAATTCAAGGATTTGAAGCTTTCTTT. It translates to CASSLGIQGFEAFF.

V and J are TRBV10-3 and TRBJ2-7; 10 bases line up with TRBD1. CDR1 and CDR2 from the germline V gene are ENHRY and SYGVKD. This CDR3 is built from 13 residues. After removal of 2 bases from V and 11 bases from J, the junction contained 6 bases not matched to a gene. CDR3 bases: TGTGCCATCAGTGAGCCTGGACAGGGGGAGGAGTACTTC. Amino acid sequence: CAISEPGQGEEYF.

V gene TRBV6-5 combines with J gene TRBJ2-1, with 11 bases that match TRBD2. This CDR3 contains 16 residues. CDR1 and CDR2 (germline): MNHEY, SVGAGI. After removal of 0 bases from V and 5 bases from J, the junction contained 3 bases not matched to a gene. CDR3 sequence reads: CASSYSPGLADNEQFF. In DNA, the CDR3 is TGTGCCAGCAGTTACTCCCCGGGACTAGCGGACAATGAGCAGTTCTTC.

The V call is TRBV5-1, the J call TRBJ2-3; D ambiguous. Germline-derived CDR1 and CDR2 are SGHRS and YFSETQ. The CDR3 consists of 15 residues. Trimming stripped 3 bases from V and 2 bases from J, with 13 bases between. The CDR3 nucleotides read TGCGCCAGCAGCTCCCAAACTGCTTCCACAGATACGCAGTATTTT. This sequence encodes CASSSQTASTDTQYF.